This T cell receptor (beta chain) was captured in a study of cytomegalovirus exposure and HLA in healthy donors. Study findings and constraints: Earlier analysis found most TCR beta V segments productive about 87% or about 30% of the time.

To note about this clone: The antigen remains unidentified.

CDR1 and CDR2 (germline): SNHLY, FYNNEI. V lost 6 bases and J lost 2; bases outside the gene matches: 4. The CDR3 contains 14 residues. PCR employed 60 Vbeta and 13 Jbeta primers. Assay used: immunoSEQ multiplex PCR; TCRdb lists only in-frame clones, some missing. The sample consists of roughly 120,000 clones, more than 8% of them appearing once. The clonotype was recovered from a middle-aged man in good health and CMV-seronegative. The chain is built from TRBV2 and TRBJ2-1; 7 bases match TRBD2. The material sequenced was PBMCs. The CDR3 DNA follows: TGTGCCAGCAGAGCTAGCGGAACCTACAATGAGCAGTTCTTC. Protein: CASRASGTYNEQFF. The entire variable domain, with the rest obtained from reference TRBV2 and TRBJ2-1, is as follows: EPEVTQTPSHQVTQMGQEVILRCVPISNHLYFYWYRQILGQKVEFLVSFYNNEISEKSEIFDDQFSVERPDGSNFTLKIRSTKLEDSAMYFCASRASGTYNEQFFGPGTRLTVL.